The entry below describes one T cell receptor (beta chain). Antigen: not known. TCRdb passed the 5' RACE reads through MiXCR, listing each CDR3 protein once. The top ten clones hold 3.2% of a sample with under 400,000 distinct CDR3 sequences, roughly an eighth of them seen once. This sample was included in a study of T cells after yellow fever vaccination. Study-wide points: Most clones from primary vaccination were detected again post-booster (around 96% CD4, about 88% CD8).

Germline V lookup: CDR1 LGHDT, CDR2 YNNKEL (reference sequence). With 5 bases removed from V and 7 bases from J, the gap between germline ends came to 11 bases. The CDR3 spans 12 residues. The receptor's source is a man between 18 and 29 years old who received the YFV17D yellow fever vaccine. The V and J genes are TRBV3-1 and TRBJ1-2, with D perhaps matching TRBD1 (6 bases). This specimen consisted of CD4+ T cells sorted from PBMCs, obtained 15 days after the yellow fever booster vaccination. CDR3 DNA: TGTGCCAGCAGCGAAAACAGGGTTGGCTACACCTTC. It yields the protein CASSENRVGYTF.